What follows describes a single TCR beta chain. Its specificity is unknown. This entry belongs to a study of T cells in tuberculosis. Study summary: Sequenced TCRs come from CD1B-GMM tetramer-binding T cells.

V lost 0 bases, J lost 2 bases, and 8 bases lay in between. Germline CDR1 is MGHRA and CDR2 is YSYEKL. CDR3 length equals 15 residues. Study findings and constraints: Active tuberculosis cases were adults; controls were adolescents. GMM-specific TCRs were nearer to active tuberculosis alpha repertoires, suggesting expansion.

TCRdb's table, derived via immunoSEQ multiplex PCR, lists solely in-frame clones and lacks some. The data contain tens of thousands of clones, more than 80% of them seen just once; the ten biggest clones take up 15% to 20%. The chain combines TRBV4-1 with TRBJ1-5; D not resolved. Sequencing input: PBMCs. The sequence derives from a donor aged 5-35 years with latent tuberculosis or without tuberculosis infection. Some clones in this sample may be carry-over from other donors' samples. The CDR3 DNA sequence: TGCGCCAGCAGCCAAGATTTCGGGGGCAATCAGCCCCAGCATTTT. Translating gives CASSQDFGGNQPQHF.